This T cell receptor (beta chain) was recorded in a study of T cells in localized non-small cell lung cancer. This CDR3 region has 12 residues. Trimming removed 2 bases from V and 10 bases from J; junction bases left unmatched: 7. Germline CDR1 GTSNPN, CDR2 SVGIG (reference sequence). The data were produced by immunoSEQ multiplex PCR, yet TCRdb's version contains in-frame clones alone and is incomplete. The table records approximately 49,000 clones, around 77% of them present only once. The J gene is TRBJ1-1, the V gene TRBV30; 7 bases line up with TRBD1. This sequence originates from a man between 35 and 75 years old with stage I squamous cell lung carcinoma. The sequences come from peripheral blood, collected before any cancer treatment. CDR3 in DNA: TGTGCCTGGAGTAACAGGGGAGTAATAGCTTTCTTT. It yields the protein CAWSNRGVIAFF. Looking up the rest from reference TRBV30 and TRBJ1-1 gives the full variable domain: SQTIHQWPATLVQPVGSPLSLECTVEGTSNPNLYWYRQAAGRGLQLLFYSVGIGQISSEVPQNLSASRPQDRQFILSSKKLLLSDSGFYLCAWSNRGVIAFFGQGTRLTVV.